The 23 T cell receptor beta chains below were found in one sample sequenced in a study of blood T cell repertoires in COVID-19. Sequencing used immunoSEQ multiplex PCR; TCRdb keeps in-frame clones, though not all of them. This sample yields over 350,000 clones, of which roughly 90% are seen a single time; more than 1.4% belongs to the top ten. Sequenced: peripheral blood. The receptor set was obtained from a young woman with active or convalescent COVID-19.

This clone was observed a handful of times. The chain recombines TRBV6-5 with TRBJ1-6; 9 bases fit TRBD1. V lost 6 bases to trimming and J lost 8 bases; unmatched junction nucleotides: 5. CDR1 MNHEY and CDR2 SVGAGI come from the germline V gene. The CDR3 contains 14 residues. The CDR3 DNA reads TGTGCCAGCAGCCCGGGACAGGGAGATTCACCCCTCCACTTT. Translating it yields CASSPGQGDSPLHF.

The rearrangement uses TRBV19 and TRBJ2-2; a weak D match, TRBD1 (5 bases). The CDR3 has 13 amino acids. The V gene's germline CDR1 is LNHDA and CDR2 SQIVND (reference sequence). Trimming took 8 bases from V and 7 from J, leaving 14 bases between them. The CDR3 nucleotides are TGTGCCAGTGAGCAGGGTGAAATCGGGGAGCTGTTTTTT. This translates into CASEQGEIGELFF.

The chain recombines TRBV7-2 with TRBJ2-7, with D perhaps matching TRBD1 (5 bases). Germline CDR1 reads SGHTA; CDR2 reads FQGNSA. Trimming removed 5 bases from V and 0 bases from J, with 14 bases in between. This CDR3 contains 15 residues. CDR3 in DNA: TGTGCCAGCAGCACGGAACAGGTCACCTCCTACGAGCAGTACTTC. It yields the protein CASSTEQVTSYEQYF.

This clone was seen once. CDR3 DNA sequence: TGTGCCAGCTCACTCATAGCAGCCGGGACTAGCGGACCCAGGAGCTCCTACGAGCAGTACTTC. Its translation is CASSLIAAGTSGPRSSYEQYF. The chain couples TRBV18 to TRBJ2-7; 11 nucleotides agree with TRBD2. With V trimmed by 4 bases and J by 0 bases, 20 bases remained unmatched. This CDR3 has 21 residues. CDR1 and CDR2 (germline): KGHSH, LQKENI. Complete variable domain (other parts from reference TRBV18 and TRBJ2-7): NAGVMQNPRHLVRRRGQEARLRCSPMKGHSHVYWYRQLPEEGLKFMVYLQKENIIDESGMPKERFSAEFPKEGPSILRIQQVVRGDSAAYFCASSLIAAGTSGPRSSYEQYFGPGTRLTVT.

V usage is TRBV5-6 and J usage is TRBJ1-1; D is perhaps TRBD1 (6 bases). Germline-derived CDR1 and CDR2 are SGHDT and YYEEEE. Trimming left V 6 bases short and J 0 bases short, with 9 bases between. The CDR3 has 13 residues. In DNA form, the CDR3 reads TGTGCCAGCATTGGACAGATGAACACTGAAGCTTTCTTT. Encoded protein: CASIGQMNTEAFF.

This chain connects TRBV25-1 to TRBJ1-2, with D possibly TRBD1 on 5 matching bases. V was trimmed by 4 bases and J by 2 bases, leaving 8 bases between them. The CDR3 covers 13 residues. In germline, CDR1 is MGHDK, CDR2 SYGVNS. CDR3 coding DNA: TGTGCCAGCAGTGCGGCAGGGAACTATGGCTACACCTTC. Residues: CASSAAGNYGYTF.

This rearrangement joins TRBV24-1 to TRBJ2-1; possible D gene TRBD1, 6 bases. The CDR3 runs 14 residues. The V end lost 4 bases, the J end lost 9 bases, and 15 bases lay between the germline ends. Per germline, CDR1 KGHDR and CDR2 SFDVKD. DNA of the CDR3: TGTGCCACCAGTGACACGGGACATACGGGTGAGCAGTTCTTC. It specifies CATSDTGHTGEQFF.

The chain has TRBV19 and TRBJ1-1; TRBD1 might be the D (5 bases). The CDR3 length is 17 residues. Germline V gene sequence: CDR1 LNHDA, CDR2 SQIVND (reference sequence). V lost 6 bases to trimming and J lost 0 bases, with 20 bases between them. The CDR3, as DNA: TGTGCCAGTAGCCGCCCTCTCACGACAGCTATGAACACTGAAGCTTTCTTT. Its protein product is CASSRPLTTAMNTEAFF.

V is TRBV2 and J is TRBJ2-5; D not certain. Germline CDR1 reads SNHLY; CDR2 reads FYNNEI. The CDR3 is made up of 12 amino acids. The V end was cut by 5 bases, the J end by 2 bases, with 6 bases between. The CDR3, as DNA: TGTGCCAGCAGTCTAATGCAAGAGACCCAGTACTTC. The encoded protein is CASSLMQETQYF. Variable domain in full (rest from reference TRBV2 and TRBJ2-5): EPEVTQTPSHQVTQMGQEVILRCVPISNHLYFYWYRQILGQKVEFLVSFYNNEISEKSEIFDDQFSVERPDGSNFTLKIRSTKLEDSAMYFCASSLMQETQYFGPGTRLLVL.

A few counts support this clone. The J gene is TRBJ1-4, the V gene TRBV2; 11 bases map to TRBD1. Germline V gives CDR1 SNHLY, CDR2 FYNNEI. This CDR3 has 16 residues. The junction had 6 bases not matched to a gene; V was cut back by 5 bases and J by 4 bases. The CDR3 region is CASSNRDRGNNEKLFF. The DNA for the CDR3 is TGTGCCAGCAGTAACCGGGACAGGGGGAATAATGAAAAACTGTTTTTT.

In this sample, this clone turned up a few times. The genes are TRBV5-4 and TRBJ1-2; the D gene is possibly TRBD1 (5 bases). The CDR3 covers 17 residues. V lost 6 bases, J lost 2 bases, and 23 bases lay in between. CDR1 SGHNT and CDR2 YYREEE come from the germline V gene (reference sequence). CDR3 residues: CASNRIPPGNTNYGYTF. The CDR3 DNA reads as TGTGCCAGCAACAGGATTCCGCCAGGGAATACCAACTATGGCTACACCTTC.

The genes are TRBV11-3 and TRBJ2-1, with 9 bases matching TRBD2. CDR1 and CDR2 (germline): SGHNT, YENEEA. The CDR3 is 15 amino acids. Trimming at V came to 1 base and at J to 3 bases, leaving 1 base not matched to a gene. This chain's CDR3 is CASSLGTSDYNEQFF. The DNA of the CDR3 is TGTGCCAGCAGCTTAGGGACTAGCGACTACAATGAGCAGTTCTTC.

The chain recombines TRBV13 with TRBJ2-5, with TRBD2 identical over 7 bases. This CDR3 is built from 15 residues. Unmatched junction bases numbered 3, after V lost 0 bases and J lost 2 bases. Germline V gives CDR1 PRHDT, CDR2 FYEKMQ (reference sequence). The CDR3 nucleotides read TGTGCCAGCAGCTTAGGCGCGGGAGTTCAAGAGACCCAGTACTTC. Protein product: CASSLGAGVQETQYF. The variable domain in full, completed from reference TRBV13 and TRBJ2-5, reads AAGVIQSPRHLIKEKRETATLKCYPIPRHDTVYWYQQGPGQDPQFLISFYEKMQSDKGSIPDRFSAQQFSDYHSELNMSSLELGDSALYFCASSLGAGVQETQYFGPGTRLLVL.

This rearrangement joins TRBV6-5 to TRBJ1-6; D ambiguous. In germline, CDR1 is MNHEY, CDR2 SVGAGI. CDR3 length: 13 residues. V lost 6 bases and J 6 bases, leaving 9 bases between the germline ends. This CDR3 is CASSEAFNSPLHF. In DNA form, the CDR3 reads TGTGCCAGCAGCGAGGCTTTTAATTCACCCCTCCACTTT.

The J gene is TRBJ2-7, the V gene TRBV10-3; D remains unclear. Germline V gene data show CDR1 as ENHRY and CDR2 as SYGVKD. The CDR3 consists of 12 residues. The V end lost 4 bases, the J end lost 3 bases, and 7 bases lay between the germline ends. The CDR3 loop is CAISANNYEQYF. DNA for the CDR3: TGTGCCATCAGTGCAAACAACTACGAGCAGTACTTC.

V is TRBV14 and J is TRBJ2-3; 8 bases are a match to TRBD1. Germline CDR1 is SGHDN and CDR2 is FVKESK. Trimming removed 7 bases from V and 0 bases from J; junction bases left unmatched: 9. This CDR3 spans 16 amino acids. The CDR3 protein is CASKRGTGISTDTQYF. The CDR3 nucleotides read TGTGCCAGCAAACGAGGGACAGGCATTAGCACAGATACGCAGTATTTT. Drawing the rest from reference TRBV14 and TRBJ2-3, the complete variable domain is EAGVTQFPSHSVIEKGQTVTLRCDPISGHDNLYWYRRVMGKEIKFLLHFVKESKQDESGMPNNRFLAERTGGTYSTLKVQPAELEDSGVYFCASKRGTGISTDTQYFGPGTRLTVL.

The chain carries TRBV2 and TRBJ2-5; 9 positions match TRBD1. Germline V gene lookup returns CDR1 SNHLY and CDR2 FYNNEI. After removal of 4 bases from V and 4 bases from J, the junction contained 10 bases not matched to a gene. This CDR3 comprises 16 residues. The CDR3 DNA reads TGTGCCAGCAGTGCCGGGGTTCCGGGACAGGGAGAGACCCAGTACTTC. The encoded protein is CASSAGVPGQGETQYF.

This clone was picked up one time. The J gene is TRBJ2-1, the V gene TRBV7-9; D is perhaps TRBD2 (5 bases). The germline CDR1 and CDR2 sequences are SEHNR and FQNEAQ (reference sequence). V was clipped by 1 base and J by 3 bases, with 19 bases between them. The CDR3 has 18 amino acids. CDR3 bases: TGTGCCAGCAGCTTAGGTGCTGTCGAGGGCCCTTTCTACAATGAGCAGTTCTTC. This translates into CASSLGAVEGPFYNEQFF. The full variable domain, completed using reference TRBV7-9 and TRBJ2-1, is DTGVSQNPRHKITKRGQNVTFRCDPISEHNRLYWYRQTLGQGPEFLTYFQNEAQLEKSRLLSDRFSAERPKGSFSTLEIQRTEQGDSAMYLCASSLGAVEGPFYNEQFFGPGTRLTVL.

The chain carries TRBV6-5 and TRBJ1-3; 7 positions agree with TRBD1. The V segment lost 7 bases and the J segment 0 bases; nucleotides outside the gene matches: 6. This CDR3 comprises 15 residues. Germline lookup yields CDR1 MNHEY and CDR2 SVGAGI. CDR3 sequence reads: CASTDRALSGNTIYF. The CDR3 nucleotides read TGTGCCAGCACCGACAGGGCCCTCTCTGGAAACACCATATATTTT.

The chain carries TRBV5-1 and TRBJ2-7, with D hard to call. This CDR3 is built from 13 residues. With 0 bases removed from V and 3 bases from J, the gap between germline ends came to 7 bases. Germline CDR1 is SGHRS and CDR2 is YFSETQ. This CDR3 reads CASSLEENYEQYF. The CDR3 coding sequence is TGCGCCAGCAGCTTGGAAGAGAACTACGAGCAGTACTTC.

The chain combines TRBV4-2 with TRBJ2-1; 9 bases line up with TRBD2. V trimming: 0 bases; J trimming: 7 bases; junction bases outside the gene matches: 7. This CDR3 contains 16 residues. CDR1 and CDR2 from the germline V gene are LGHNA and YNFKEQ. The chain's CDR3 is CASSQDDSGGLNEQFF. CDR3 nucleotide sequence: TGTGCCAGCAGCCAAGATGATAGCGGGGGTCTGAATGAGCAGTTCTTC.

This clone has more than one count but fewer than ten. The J gene is TRBJ1-2, the V gene TRBV6-5; 11 positions match TRBD1. CDR3 size: 15 residues. V lost 6 bases and J lost 5; bases outside the gene matches: 8. The germline gives CDR1 MNHEY, CDR2 SVGAGI. In nucleotides, the CDR3 is TGTGCCAGCAGGCCCGGACAGGGGGCGCGGTATGGCTACACCTTC. Amino acids: CASRPGQGARYGYTF.

This chain links TRBV27 with TRBJ2-3, with TRBD1 matching over 7 bases. The CDR3 consists of 17 residues. Germline loops: CDR1 MNHEY, CDR2 SMNVEV (reference sequence). After removal of 2 bases from V and 3 bases from J, the junction contained 11 bases not matched to a gene. The CDR3 is CASSLIGFGQDTDTQYF. CDR3 sequence (DNA): TGTGCCAGCAGTTTAATTGGGTTCGGACAGGATACAGATACGCAGTATTTT.